This paragraph covers one T cell receptor (beta chain) sequence. Time point denoted: blood from clinic visit 5 months post-surgery; TSC patient then seizure free. Surgery cases with the highest brain T cell transcript signatures were chosen for sequencing. Profiled with immunoSEQ multiplex PCR; TCRdb holds only in-frame clones, not every one. The sample holds 340,000 or so clones; over 90% are singletons and the top ten take 5% to 7%. The sample originates from a study of brain T cells in children with intractable seizures. The receptor was derived from a boy in the first two years of life with tuberous sclerosis and intractable seizures. Sample: peripheral blood, taken more than 4 months after surgery.

The CDR3 DNA follows: TGTGCCAGCAGCATAACAGGGGGTGGTAGCAATCAGCCCCAGCATTTT. It is translated as CASSITGGGSNQPQHF. V and J are TRBV5-6 and TRBJ1-5; the match to TRBD1 covers 8 bases. CDR3 size: 16 residues. Germline V gene lookup returns CDR1 SGHDT and CDR2 YYEEEE. V shed 4 bases and J 0 bases; nucleotides not matched to a gene: 6.